These T cell receptor beta chains were read from a single sample in a study of PD-1 blockade in mismatch repair-deficient tumors. Repertoires were generated with immunoSEQ multiplex PCR, while TCRdb's copy carries only in-frame clones and drops some. The sample has 100,000 to 150,000 clones, 70% to 90% seen once. This material consisted of peripheral blood, taken 44 weeks after starting pembrolizumab. The receptors derive from an adult with mismatch repair-deficient cancer. Both conserved end residues are part of each CDR3. Each record gives: CDR3 length, D gene, J gene, clone size, V gene, CDR3 DNA, CDR3 protein. A D gene is named only where the DNA matches it firmly. Clone size, where shown, is once, few, many, or a class for clones that have expanded.

13 . TRBJ1-5 once TRBV27 TGTGCCAGCAGTTTATTTACAGATCAGCCCCAGCATTTT CASSLFTDQPQHF
16 . TRBJ1-4 medium-sized TRBV5-5 TGTGCCAGCAGCTTGGGGGGTCGGGGGTCTAATGAAAAACTGTTTTTT CASSLGGRGSNEKLFF
16 . TRBJ1-1 once TRBV5-6 TGTGCCAGCAGCTTGAGGACAGTTCCCTATAACACTGAAGCTTTCTTT CASSLRTVPYNTEAFF
15 TRBD2 TRBJ2-1 . TRBV27 TGTGCCAGCAGTCCCCGGACTAGCGGAAACAATGAGCAGTTCTTC CASSPRTSGNNEQFF
15 TRBD1 TRBJ2-7 . TRBV7-9 TGTGCCAGCAGCTCCGGACAGGGTTACCCCTACGAGCAGTACTTC CASSSGQGYPYEQYF
14 . TRBJ2-7 . TRBV5-1 TGCGCCAGCAGCTATGGGACTCCTCCCTACGAGCAGTACTTC CASSYGTPPYEQYF
12 . TRBJ1-2 . TRBV6-1 TGTGCCAGCAGGGATCCCTCCCGAGGCTACACCTTC CASRDPSRGYTF
19 TRBD2 TRBJ2-1 . TRBV6-1 TGTGCCAGCAGTGAGGGGGTGACTAGCGGGCGAGGAGGCTACAATGAGCAGTTCTTC CASSEGVTSGRGGYNEQFF
15 . TRBJ2-3 once TRBV5-6 TGTGCCAGCAGCCTCCTGGGGAGACGAGGGGATACGCAGTATTTT CASSLLGRRGDTQYF
14 . TRBJ2-6 . TRBV27 TGTGCCACCCGACGGCACTCTGGGGCCAACGTCCTGACTTTC CATRRHSGANVLTF
14 . TRBJ1-1 few TRBV6-1 TGTGCCAGCAAGAAGGACGCAGGGTTCACTGAAGCTTTCTTT CASKKDAGFTEAFF
17 TRBD1 TRBJ1-1 . TRBV29-1 TGCAGCGTTGAAGATTCCGGGACAGGTTATTCCCACACTGAAGCTTTCTTT CSVEDSGTGYSHTEAFF
17 . TRBJ2-2 once TRBV5-1 TGCGCCAGCAGCTTGGAGGTACGGACAATGACGCCCGGGGAGCTGTTTTTT CASSLEVRTMTPGELFF
13 . TRBJ2-7 . TRBV30 TGTGCCTGGGCTACTAGCAGTTCCTACGAGCAGTACTTC CAWATSSSYEQYF
13 TRBD1 TRBJ1-2 . TRBV29-1 TGCAGCGTACCCACGGAGGGGGCGTATGGCTACACCTTC CSVPTEGAYGYTF
18 . TRBJ1-1 few TRBV7-2 TGTGCCAGCAGCCCCGATCCACACAAAAGGGGTTTTTACACTGAAGCTTTCTTT CASSPDPHKRGFYTEAFF
16 . TRBJ2-2 . TRBV4-1 TGCGCCAGCAGCCCCCCAGGGGGGCAGGGCACCGGGGAGCTGTTTTTT CASSPPGGQGTGELFF
16 TRBD2 TRBJ2-2 . TRBV29-1 TGCAGCGTTGAAGATCCGACTAGCGGGAGTACCGGGGAGCTGTTTTTT CSVEDPTSGSTGELFF
16 TRBD1 TRBJ1-4 once TRBV18 TGTGCCAGCTCACCATCCTCGACAGGGTTGGATGAAAAACTGTTTTTT CASSPSSTGLDEKLFF
15 TRBD2 TRBJ2-3 . TRBV6-1 TGTGCCAGCAGTGATGGGACTAGCAGCACAGATACGCAGTATTTT CASSDGTSSTDTQYF
15 . TRBJ2-3 . TRBV4-3 TGCGCCAGCAGCCAAGATCTGGACTTCACAGATACGCAGTATTTT CASSQDLDFTDTQYF
14 . TRBJ1-2 . TRBV7-9 TGTGCCAGCAGCTTCGGGGCCTCTGACTATGGCTACACCTTC CASSFGASDYGYTF
15 . TRBJ2-7 once TRBV6-1 TGTGCCAGCAGTGAATACGTAGCGGTAACCTACGAGCAGTACTTC CASSEYVAVTYEQYF
15 . TRBJ2-7 . TRBV4-1 TGCGCCAGCAGCCAAGTTTTTCAGGGAGCCTACGAGCAGTACTTC CASSQVFQGAYEQYF
14 . TRBJ2-2 . TRBV4-1 TGCGCCAGCAGCCAGATTACTCATCCCGGGGAGCTGTTTTTT CASSQITHPGELFF
13 . TRBJ2-3 . TRBV5-1 TGCGCCAGCAGCTACCGGGACACAGATACGCAGTATTTT CASSYRDTDTQYF
15 . TRBJ1-1 few TRBV15 TGTGCCACCAGCAGAGAAACAGGCTGGAACACTGAAGCTTTCTTT CATSRETGWNTEAFF
15 . TRBJ2-3 . TRBV30 TGTGCCTGGGGACGTTTTGGGGCTCCGAAGGAGGCGCAGTATTTT CAWGRFGAPKEAQYF
14 . TRBJ1-2 once TRBV28 TGTGCCAGCAGTTCTCAACCAGGGATCTATGGCTACACCTTC CASSSQPGIYGYTF
15 TRBD1 TRBJ2-5 once TRBV11-2 TGTGCCAGCAGCTACACACAGGGGTCGCGTGAGACCCAGTACTTC CASSYTQGSRETQYF
16 TRBD2 TRBJ2-1 . TRBV7-6 TGTGCCAGCAGCTTAGTTCCGGGGGAGGGCCTGGATGAGCAGTTCTTC CASSLVPGEGLDEQFF
15 . TRBJ1-1 . TRBV2 TGTGCCAGCAGGTACCGACAGGTAATGAACACTGAAGCTTTCTTT CASRYRQVMNTEAFF
15 . TRBJ2-7 . TRBV27 TGTGCCAGCAGCCAGGGGGGGGGCGCCGGTTACGAGCAGTACTTC CASSQGGGAGYEQYF
11 . TRBJ1-2 once TRBV20-1 TGCAGTGCTAGAGTGGAGGATGACTACACCTTC CSARVEDDYTF
15 TRBD2 TRBJ2-1 . TRBV2 TGTGCCAGCAGTGATTTAGCGGGAGGGGTCAATGAGCAGTTCTTC CASSDLAGGVNEQFF
14 TRBD2 TRBJ2-1 . TRBV9 TGTGCCAGCAGCCCACTAGCGGGACGCAATGAGCAGTTCTTC CASSPLAGRNEQFF
18 . TRBJ2-6 . TRBV9 TGTGCCAGCAGCGTACAGGGGCCCTACATATCTGGGGCCAACGTCCTGACTTTC CASSVQGPYISGANVLTF
19 TRBD2 TRBJ2-2 . TRBV11-3 TGTGCCAGCAACCGCCAGGGTTGGCTAGCGGGAGAGGGCACCGGGGAGCTGTTTTTT CASNRQGWLAGEGTGELFF
13 . TRBJ2-7 . TRBV6-5 TGTGCCAGCAGTTACCGAAGGTTCTACGAGCAGTACTTC CASSYRRFYEQYF
14 . TRBJ2-1 . TRBV27 TGTGCCAGCAGCGACAGCAACTCCTACAATGAGCAGTTCTTC CASSDSNSYNEQFF
14 . TRBJ2-7 . TRBV4-1 TGCGCCAGCAGCCAAGATCTGGGGGCTTACGAGCAGTACTTC CASSQDLGAYEQYF
15 TRBD2 TRBJ2-1 . TRBV7-8 TGTGCCAGCAGTCTTCGCGGCGGGAGAGGGAATGAGCAGTTCTTC CASSLRGGRGNEQFF
14 TRBD1 TRBJ2-1 . TRBV9 TGTGCCAGCAGCGTTTCAGGGGGAAACAATGAGCAGTTCTTC CASSVSGGNNEQFF
18 . TRBJ2-2 . TRBV7-8 TGTGCCAGCAGCCCACGCCGGTCTAGCCGAGCGAACACCGGGGAGCTGTTTTTT CASSPRRSSRANTGELFF
15 . TRBJ1-5 . TRBV2 TGTGCCAGCAGTGAGGAGAGGGTTAGCAATCAGCCCCAGCATTTT CASSEERVSNQPQHF
15 TRBD2 TRBJ2-5 . TRBV29-1 TGCAGCGTTGAATATAGCGGGAACTTAGGGGAGACCCAGTACTTC CSVEYSGNLGETQYF
16 TRBD2 TRBJ2-1 . TRBV2 TGTGCCAGCAGTGAACCGGGGCTAGCGGGAGACAATGAGCAGTTCTTC CASSEPGLAGDNEQFF
16 . TRBJ2-5 few TRBV6-1 TGTGCCAGCAGTGAAGAGGAGGGGGCGGGGCAAGAGACCCAGTACTTC CASSEEEGAGQETQYF
16 . TRBJ2-3 . TRBV27 TGTGCCAGCAGTTTAAGTTTGGGGCAGGTGGCAGATACGCAGTATTTT CASSLSLGQVADTQYF
15 . TRBJ1-2 . TRBV19 TGTGCCAGTGGGCCCGGAGAGGCAGGGAGCTATGGCTACACCTTC CASGPGEAGSYGYTF
15 . TRBJ2-7 . TRBV6-5 TGTGCCAGCAGTCATCTCAGGAGGGGGCCCTACGAGCAGTACTTC CASSHLRRGPYEQYF
15 . TRBJ2-2 . TRBV28 TGTGCCAGCCTCCGACAGATATCGAACACCGGGGAGCTGTTTTTT CASLRQISNTGELFF
15 TRBD1 TRBJ2-7 . TRBV14 TGTGCCAGCAGCAATGGGACAGCTTTATGGCACGAGCAGTACTTC CASSNGTALWHEQYF